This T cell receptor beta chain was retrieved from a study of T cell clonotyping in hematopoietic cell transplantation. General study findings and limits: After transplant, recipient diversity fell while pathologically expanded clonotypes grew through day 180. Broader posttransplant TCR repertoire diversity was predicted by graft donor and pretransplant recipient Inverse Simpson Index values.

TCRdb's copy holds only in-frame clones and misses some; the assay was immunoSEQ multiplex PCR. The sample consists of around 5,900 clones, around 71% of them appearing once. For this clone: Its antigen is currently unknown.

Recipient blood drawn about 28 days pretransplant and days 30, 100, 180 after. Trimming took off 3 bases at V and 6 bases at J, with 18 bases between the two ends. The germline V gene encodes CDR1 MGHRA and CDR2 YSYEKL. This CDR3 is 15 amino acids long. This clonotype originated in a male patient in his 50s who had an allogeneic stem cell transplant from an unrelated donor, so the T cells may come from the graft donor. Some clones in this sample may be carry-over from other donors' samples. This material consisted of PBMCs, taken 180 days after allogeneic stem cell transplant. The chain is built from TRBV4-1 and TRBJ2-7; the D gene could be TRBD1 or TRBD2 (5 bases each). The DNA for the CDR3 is TGCGCCAGCAGCCACCTCGGGACGGACGCGATCGAGCAGTACTTC. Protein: CASSHLGTDAIEQYF.